This T cell receptor beta chain was retrieved from a study of spatial heterogeneity in lung cancer (dated by TCRdb to between 2018 and 2021). Regarding the complete study: Beta-chain transcripts were consistently detected in greater numbers than alpha-chain transcripts, which likely reflected higher beta-chain transcript abundance. TCR transcript counts in tumor regions correlated strongly with a T cell transcriptional module score from matched bulk RNA-seq. In the raw uncorrected reads, each unique combination of TCR and UMI appeared more than ten times on average. In non-small cell lung cancer, the study quantitatively compared TCR alpha and beta repertoires across several tumor regions, matched nontumor lung, and blood. Nonsynonymous mutation counts, determined by whole-exome sequencing of tumor tissue, were related to features of the TCR repertoire. Both alpha and beta chains were TCR-sequenced in a few hundred tumor regions, 64 matched nontumor lung samples and roughly 50 PBMC samples obtained at surgery. The full study reports these points: The tumor nonsynonymous mutation count correlated with the number of expanded alpha and beta TCRs within the tumor. Additional single-cell paired TCR alpha and beta sequencing was considered necessary to confirm, at a functional level, the hypothesis that regional TCRs recognize regional mutations. Counts of ubiquitous and regional expanded TCRs were found to correlate with counts of ubiquitous and regional nonsynonymous mutations, respectively. TCR-seq was estimated to cover only approximately 7% of tumor T cells for alpha chains and about 13% for beta chains.

Germline trimming amounts to 3 bases on V and 5 bases on J, with 4 as the count of junction bases outside the gene matches. CDR3 length: 14 amino acids, cysteine to phenylalanine. Only the CDR3 DNA is retained, 42 bases long and in frame from the first base. Looking up the germline V gene yields CDR1 SGHTA and CDR2 FQGNSA. Receptor amplification or capture employed 5' RACE. TCRdb names NextSeq 500 as the instrument used. The TCR library protocol attached a unique molecular identifier to each TCR cDNA molecule to allow correction of PCR and sequencing errors. The paper's processing steps were these. TCR identification, UMI-based error correction and CDR3 extraction were performed with Decombinator tools. TCRs above a frequency of 2 per 1,000, corresponding to the top 1% of the tumor frequency distribution, were defined as expanded. Expanded tumor TCRs statistically deemed absent (corrected P<0.05) from at least one tumor region were classed as regional, and all other expanded tumor TCRs were classed as ubiquitous. Renyi diversity was computed with the R vegan package after each repertoire had been subsampled 100 times to 5,000 TCRs. CDR3 similarity networks were constructed using string-kernel similarity of amino acid triplets, with links drawn between CDR3s whose pairwise similarity was above 0.82. The public reads were quality trimmed at Q25 with fastp and then assembled into clones with MiXCR by TCRdb, keeping productive beta chains. A single entry per CDR3 protein holds the most common genes and DNA from its merged rows. TCRdb, not the original authors, processed these V and J calls. This sample holds roughly 17,000 distinct CDR3 sequences; 5% to 7.5% were observed only once. The ten most abundant clones make up under 7% of the sample.

This clonotype is characterized as medium-sized (0.01 to 0.1%). What this receptor recognizes is not known. Base qualities were left out, and no much larger clone turns up one base away. This beta chain was picked up by a library intended for alpha chains and is off target, so its count carries little meaning. The time point label corresponds to: sample taken at primary tumor resection. Donors were about 70 patients with early-stage, untreated non-small cell lung cancer from the lung TRACERx cohort. Whole RNA extracted from tumor and nontumor lung tissue, or from cryopreserved PBMC samples, was used for TCR sequencing without cell sorting. A patient was chosen for TCR sequencing only when enough RNA was available from at least two tumor regions. A lung pathologist reviewed the tumor and adjacent nontumor lung specimens before the specimens were selected.

The specimen comprised lung tumor tissue, sampled at surgery. The source is a male donor with early-stage non-small cell lung cancer. The chain uses TRBV7-2 and TRBJ2-4, and 7 junctional nucleotides match TRBD1. The CDR3 is CASSLGQPQNIQYF. The DNA sequence reads TGTGCCAGCAGCTTGGGACAGCCCCAAAACATTCAGTACTTC.